The 15 T cell receptor beta chains presented below share a single source sample, sequenced in a study of T cells after yellow fever vaccination (dated by TCRdb to about 2019). The treatment or condition label, as the study defines it: live attenuated yellow fever vaccine strain. The library was obtained by 5' RACE. Instrument used: Illumina HiSeq 2500. TCRdb cleaned the public reads at Q25 with fastp, built clones with MiXCR and kept in-frame beta chains. Rows matching on CDR3 protein sequence are summarized as one entry with the most common DNA and genes. The sample table shows around 360,000 distinct CDR3 sequences, and approximately 10% are seen once. The ten largest clonotypes hold around 19% of the sample. This material consisted of PBMCs, taken on the day of the first yellow fever vaccination. These receptors all come from a young man who received the YFV17D yellow fever vaccine.

The J gene is TRBJ2-7, the V gene TRBV29-1; the D gene is possibly TRBD2 (5 bases). V gave up 6 bases and J gave up 3 bases, with 9 bases separating them. Germline CDR1 is SQVTM and CDR2 is ANQGSEA. The CDR3 is 11 residues long. Written as DNA, the CDR3 is TGCAGCGTCCTAGGGAGCTACGAGCAGTACGTC. This codes for CSVLGSYEQYV.

The chain carries TRBV7-9 and TRBJ2-7; tentative D call: TRBD1 (8 bases). Trimming cost V 4 bases and J 1 base, with 14 bases left between them. From germline, CDR1 is SEHNR and CDR2 FQNEAQ (reference sequence). The CDR3 length is 15 residues. CDR3 residues: CASSSGQGGSYEQYF. The CDR3 DNA follows: TGTGCCAGCAGCTCTGGACAGGGAGGGTCCTACGAGCAGTACTTC. Full variable domain (missing parts from reference TRBV7-9 and TRBJ2-7): DTGVSQNPRHKITKRGQNVTFRCDPISEHNRLYWYRQTLGQGPEFLTYFQNEAQLEKSRLLSDRFSAERPKGSFSTLEIQRTEQGDSAMYLCASSSGQGGSYEQYFGPGTRLTVT.

V is TRBV6-1 and J is TRBJ2-3; 9 nucleotides line up with TRBD1. V trimming: 5 bases; J trimming: 1 base; junction bases outside the gene matches: 13. There are 18 residues in the CDR3. CDR1 MNHNS and CDR2 SASEGT come from the germline V gene. This CDR3 is CASSPFGDRAFGTDTQYF. DNA of the CDR3: TGTGCCAGCAGTCCCTTTGGGGACAGGGCGTTCGGCACAGATACGCAGTATTTT.

This clonotype occurred a few times. The chain recombines TRBV7-3 with TRBJ1-1; a weak D match, TRBD1 (6 bases). The germline V gene encodes CDR1 SGHTA and CDR2 FQGTGA. Trimming cost V 5 bases and J 1 base, with 8 bases left between them. The CDR3 is 13 amino acids. The CDR3 loop is CASSEDRNTEAFF. The DNA for the CDR3 is TGTGCCAGCAGCGAGGACAGGAACACTGAAGCTTTCTTT.

The rearrangement joins TRBV12-3 or TRBV12-4 to TRBJ1-5; D remains ambiguous. The CDR3 contains 15 residues. V was clipped by 5 bases and J by 2 bases, with 13 bases between them. In nucleotides, the CDR3 is TGTGCCAGCAGTCTTCGACGGGTTGGCAATCAGCCCCAGCATTTT. Translating it yields CASSLRRVGNQPQHF.

This clonotype showed up just a few times. V is TRBV6-1 and J is TRBJ1-4; the match to TRBD1 covers 9 bases. Per germline, CDR1 MNHNS and CDR2 SASEGT. The V and J ends lost 6 bases and 11 bases, in that order; junction bases with no gene match: 13. CDR3 length: 15 amino acids. The CDR3 sequence is CASSTLTGGGEKLFF. For the CDR3, the DNA is TGTGCCAGCAGCACCCTGACAGGGGGAGGGGAGAAACTGTTTTTT.

The chain joins TRBV12-3 or TRBV12-4 to TRBJ2-7, with 10 bases aligning to TRBD1. V trimming: 8 bases; J trimming: 10 bases; junction bases outside the gene matches: 5. CDR3 length: 11 amino acids. The DNA of the CDR3 is TGTGCCAGCGGGACAGGGGCACAACAGTACGTC. Its protein product is CASGTGAQQYV.

The V call is TRBV9, the J call TRBJ1-1; TRBD1 aligns across 10 bases. V gave up 4 bases and J gave up 2 bases; unmatched junction bases: 14. CDR3 length: 18 residues. Germline V gene sequence: CDR1 SGDLS, CDR2 YYNGEE. For the CDR3, the DNA is TGTGCCAGCAGCCACGGACAGGGTCGGGACAGGGGTAACACTGAAGCTTTCTTT. It codes for CASSHGQGRDRGNTEAFF. Based on the CDR3 plus reference TRBV9 and TRBJ1-1, the full variable domain is DSGVTQTPKHLITATGQRVTLRCSPRSGDLSVYWYQQSLDQGLQFLIQYYNGEERAKGNILERFSAQQFPDLHSELNLSSLELGDSALYFCASSHGQGRDRGNTEAFFGQGTRLTVV.

CDR3 nucleotides: TGTGCCAGGAGCCCCGGACTGCTCTGGGGGCCCCAGCATTTT. This sequence encodes CARSPGLLWGPQHF. The chain links TRBV5-6 to TRBJ1-5; D gene uncertain. V lost 8 bases, J lost 9 bases, and 21 bases lay in between. Per the germline V gene, CDR1 is SGHDT and CDR2 is YYEEEE. The CDR3 contains 14 residues.

In this sample, this clonotype turned up many times. The V gene is TRBV5-1, the J gene TRBJ2-5; possibly TRBD1 for D (5 bases). The ends were cut back, 0 bases at V and 2 bases at J, with 11 bases in the middle. The germline gives CDR1 SGHRS, CDR2 YFSETQ. This CDR3 is 15 amino acids long. The CDR3 DNA sequence: TGCGCCAGCAGCTTGGACACAGGTTTTCAAGAGACCCAGTACTTC. Its protein product is CASSLDTGFQETQYF.

This clonotype was picked up a small number of times. V and J are TRBV20-1 and TRBJ2-1, with TRBD2 matching over 9 bases. This CDR3 contains 13 residues. After removal of 3 bases from V and 5 bases from J, the junction contained 2 bases not matched to a gene. CDR1 and CDR2 (germline): DFQATT, SNEGSKA (reference sequence). CDR3 sequence reads: CSARSSGNNEQFF. The CDR3 DNA reads as TGCAGTGCTAGGTCTAGCGGGAACAATGAGCAGTTCTTC.

This clonotype was seen at least ten times. V usage is TRBV10-3 and J usage is TRBJ2-1, with 16 nucleotides matching TRBD2. V lost 6 bases and J lost 6; bases outside the gene matches: 5. The CDR3 spans 16 residues. Germline values: CDR1 ENHRY, CDR2 SYGVKD. The CDR3 is CAIRGTSGGAINEQFF. In DNA, the CDR3 is TGTGCCATCAGGGGGACTAGCGGGGGGGCAATCAATGAGCAGTTCTTC.

This clonotype was detected only a few times. This sequence joins TRBV7-2 and TRBJ1-4, with D possibly TRBD1 on 6 matching bases. CDR3 length: 15 residues. Between the trimmed V and J ends, which lost 1 base and 8 bases, there was a span of 14 bases. CDR1 is SGHTA and CDR2 is FQGNSA in the germline V gene. The DNA of the CDR3 is TGTGCCAGCAGCTTAGTACCGGACAGAAGGGAAAAACTGTTTTTT. It codes for CASSLVPDRREKLFF.

The chain uses TRBV9 and TRBJ2-2, with D hard to call. The V end lost 0 bases, the J end lost 6 bases, and 9 bases lay between the germline ends. The V gene's germline CDR1 is SGDLS and CDR2 YYNGEE. This CDR3 has 14 amino acids. The CDR3 nucleotides read TGTGCCAGCAGCGTAGAGGGTTTTCCCGGGGAGCTGTTTTTT. Translation: CASSVEGFPGELFF. The variable domain in full, completed from reference TRBV9 and TRBJ2-2, reads DSGVTQTPKHLITATGQRVTLRCSPRSGDLSVYWYQQSLDQGLQFLIQYYNGEERAKGNILERFSAQQFPDLHSELNLSSLELGDSALYFCASSVEGFPGELFFGEGSRLTVL.

This chain joins TRBV12-3 or TRBV12-4 and TRBJ2-2; 8 bases line up with TRBD2. This CDR3 has 15 amino acids. V lost 5 bases and J lost 5; bases outside the gene matches: 7. CDR3 protein: CASSLGASGTGELFF. CDR3 nucleotide sequence: TGTGCCAGCAGTCTGGGAGCTAGCGGGACCGGGGAGCTGTTTTTT.